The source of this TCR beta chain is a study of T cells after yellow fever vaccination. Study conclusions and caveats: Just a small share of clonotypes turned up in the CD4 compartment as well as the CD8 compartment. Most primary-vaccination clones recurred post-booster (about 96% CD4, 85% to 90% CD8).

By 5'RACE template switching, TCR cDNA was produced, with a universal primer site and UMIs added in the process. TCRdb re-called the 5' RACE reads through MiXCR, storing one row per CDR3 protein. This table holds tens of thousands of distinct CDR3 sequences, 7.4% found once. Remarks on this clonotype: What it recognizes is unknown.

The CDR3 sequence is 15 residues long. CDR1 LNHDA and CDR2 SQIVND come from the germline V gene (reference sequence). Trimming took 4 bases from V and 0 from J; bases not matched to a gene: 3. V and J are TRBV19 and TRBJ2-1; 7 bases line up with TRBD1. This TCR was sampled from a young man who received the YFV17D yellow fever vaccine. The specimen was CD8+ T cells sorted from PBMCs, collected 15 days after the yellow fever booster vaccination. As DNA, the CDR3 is TGTGCCAGTAGTACGACAGGGAGCTCCTACAATGAGCAGTTCTTC. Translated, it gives CASSTTGSSYNEQFF.